Each of the 27 T cell receptor beta chains below was sequenced from the same sample in a study of blood T cell repertoires in COVID-19. Clones were sequenced by immunoSEQ multiplex PCR, and TCRdb holds only the in-frame ones, with some missing. The sample consists of 450,000 or so clones, about 91% of them appearing once. The sample taken for sequencing was peripheral blood. The receptors here all came from a man aged 18-30 years with COVID-19, enrolled during active disease.

This clone was recorded a few times. The chain uses TRBV5-1 and TRBJ1-3, with TRBD1 matching 8 bases. The junction had 8 bases not matched to a gene; V was cut back by 5 bases and J by 4 bases. The CDR3 spans 15 residues. The germline V gene has CDR1 SGHRS and CDR2 YFSETQ. Written as DNA, the CDR3 is TGCGCCAGCAGGCCAGGACAGGGAGGGGGAAACACCATATATTTT. Translating it yields CASRPGQGGGNTIYF.

V gene TRBV21-1 combines with J gene TRBJ2-1; the listed D gene, TRBD2, was not tested against the DNA. TRBV21-1 is a pseudogene segment. The CDR3 extends over 19 amino acids. CDR3 sequence: CASSKARVETSGGFYEQFF. CDR3 nucleotides: TGTGCCAGCAGCAAAGCACGGGTAGAGACTAGCGGGGGTTTCTATGAGCAGTTCTTC.

The rearrangement links TRBV7-6 to TRBJ2-7, with D possibly being TRBD1 (5 bases). The CDR3 totals 15 residues. Per germline, CDR1 SGHVS and CDR2 FNYEAQ. The V and J ends lost 5 bases and 3 bases respectively, with 17 bases between them. The CDR3 loop is CASSPQGSAHYEQYF. In DNA, the CDR3 is TGTGCCAGCAGCCCCCAGGGAAGCGCACACTACGAGCAGTACTTC.

The V call is TRBV5-6, the J call TRBJ1-2; D gene uncertain. Germline V gene lookup returns CDR1 SGHDT and CDR2 YYEEEE. CDR3 length: 11 amino acids. Trimming took 1 base from V and 8 from J, leaving 6 bases between them. The CDR3 is CASSLRGGYTF. The CDR3 nucleotides are TGTGCCAGCAGCTTGCGGGGAGGCTACACCTTC.

The chain couples TRBV30 to TRBJ1-2; unclear D gene. Per the germline V gene, CDR1 is GTSNPN and CDR2 is SVGIG (reference sequence). V lost 3 bases, J lost 4 bases, and 6 bases lay in between. The CDR3 is 11 amino acids. The CDR3 sequence is CAWSGVYGYTF. The CDR3 region has the DNA TGTGCCTGGAGCGGGGTCTATGGCTACACCTTC. The variable domain in full, completed from reference TRBV30 and TRBJ1-2, reads SQTIHQWPATLVQPVGSPLSLECTVEGTSNPNLYWYRQAAGRGLQLLFYSVGIGQISSEVPQNLSASRPQDRQFILSSKKLLLSDSGFYLCAWSGVYGYTFGSGTRLTVV.

J is TRBJ2-3 and V is TRBV5-1; D possibly corresponds to TRBD2 (5 bases). V lost 0 bases to trimming and J lost 5 bases, with 16 bases between them. This CDR3 contains 16 residues. Germline lookup yields CDR1 SGHRS and CDR2 YFSETQ. CDR3 nucleotides: TGCGCCAGCAGCTTGGTCTTTCGAGGGTCCGTAGATACGCAGTATTTT. Its protein is CASSLVFRGSVDTQYF.

The V and J genes are TRBV20-1 and TRBJ2-7; unclear D gene. CDR1 and CDR2 (germline): DFQATT, SNEGSKA (reference sequence). The CDR3 has 11 amino acids. Trimming removed 3 bases from V and 3 bases from J, with 6 bases in between. The CDR3 loop is CSARADYEQYF. CDR3 DNA sequence: TGCAGTGCTAGGGCTGACTACGAGCAGTACTTC.

V usage is TRBV7-9 and J usage is TRBJ2-2; 7 nucleotides align to TRBD2. The CDR3 covers 18 residues. V lost 1 base and J lost 1; bases outside the gene matches: 9. The germline gives CDR1 SEHNR, CDR2 FQNEAQ (reference sequence). The CDR3: CASSLVPPGLQNTGELFF. CDR3 coding DNA: TGTGCCAGCAGCTTAGTACCACCGGGACTACAGAACACCGGGGAGCTGTTTTTT.

V gene TRBV5-1 combines with J gene TRBJ1-5; 7 nucleotides align to TRBD1. The trim removed 4 bases at V and 2 bases at J, leaving 3 bases unmatched. The CDR3 consists of 14 residues. Germline V gives CDR1 SGHRS, CDR2 YFSETQ. In nucleotides, the CDR3 is TGCGCCAGCAGCAGGACAGGCGGCAATCAGCCCCAGCATTTT. Translated, it gives CASSRTGGNQPQHF. The whole variable domain, filled in from reference TRBV5-1 and TRBJ1-5, reads KAGVTQTPRYLIKTRGQQVTLSCSPISGHRSVSWYQQTPGQGLQFLFEYFSETQRNKGNFPGRFSGRQFSNSRSEMNVSTLELGDSALYLCASSRTGGNQPQHFGDGTRLSIL.

The chain has TRBV5-1 and TRBJ2-1; 9 bases match TRBD2. CDR3 length equals 17 residues. J gave up 9 bases and V 0 bases, and 13 bases lay outside the gene matches. Looked up from germline, CDR1 is SGHRS and CDR2 is YFSETQ. CDR3 region: CASSLEVVASGIGEQFF. The CDR3 coding sequence is TGCGCCAGCAGCTTGGAGGTTGTGGCTAGCGGGATCGGTGAGCAGTTCTTC.

This clone was seen once. The V call is TRBV4-1, the J call TRBJ1-2, with 10 bases identical to TRBD1. V lost 2 bases to trimming and J lost 4 bases; unmatched junction nucleotides: 7. Germline-derived CDR1 and CDR2 are MGHRA and YSYEKL. The CDR3 loop spans 16 amino acids. CDR3 residues: CASSQPGTGDGYGYTF. CDR3 DNA sequence: TGCGCCAGCAGCCAACCAGGGACAGGGGATGGCTATGGCTACACCTTC.

V is TRBV2 and J is TRBJ2-7; possibly TRBD1 for D (5 bases). V was clipped by 3 bases and J by 2 bases, with 14 bases between them. The CDR3 totals 15 residues. The V gene's germline CDR1 is SNHLY and CDR2 FYNNEI. CDR3 residues: CASSDFPGPTYEQYF. CDR3 in DNA: TGTGCCAGCAGTGACTTTCCAGGGCCTACCTACGAGCAGTACTTC.

V is TRBV7-8 and J is TRBJ1-1; 7 bases are a match to TRBD1. Germline-derived CDR1 and CDR2 are SGHVS and FQNEAQ. Trimming took 4 bases from V and 1 from J; bases not matched to a gene: 0. The CDR3 is 13 amino acids. CDR3 in amino acids: CASSWTGNTEAFF. In DNA, the CDR3 is TGTGCCAGCAGCTGGACAGGGAACACTGAAGCTTTCTTT.

This sequence joins TRBV27 and TRBJ1-2; 11 nucleotides line up with TRBD1. There are 14 residues in the CDR3. V gave up 6 bases and J gave up 5 bases; unmatched junction bases: 5. Germline loops: CDR1 MNHEY, CDR2 SMNVEV (reference sequence). CDR3 sequence: CASRGTGGPYGYTF. The CDR3 DNA reads as TGTGCCAGCAGGGGGACAGGGGGACCATATGGCTACACCTTC.

This clone was picked up one time. CDR3 in DNA: TGTGCCAGCAGCTCACAGGGGAAGGATTCACCCCTCCACTTT. This encodes CASSSQGKDSPLHF. The chain employs TRBV7-9 and TRBJ1-6, with TRBD1 matching over 7 bases. Germline V gene data show CDR1 as SEHNR and CDR2 as FQNEAQ (reference sequence). There are 14 residues in the CDR3. The V gene end was trimmed by 4 bases and the J gene end by 8 bases; junction bases not matched to a gene: 5.

The chain is built from TRBV2 and TRBJ2-2; 7 bases map to TRBD2. Trimming took 7 bases from V and 2 from J; bases not matched to a gene: 4. Looked up from germline, CDR1 is SNHLY and CDR2 is FYNNEI. This CDR3 is built from 14 residues. The CDR3 DNA reads TGTGCCAGCACTGGGACTAAAAACACCGGGGAGCTGTTTTTT. It encodes CASTGTKNTGELFF.

The V call is TRBV27, the J call TRBJ2-1; 9 bases are shared with TRBD2. V lost 3 bases, J lost 0 bases, and 6 bases stayed unmatched. This CDR3 has 17 residues. Germline V gene lookup returns CDR1 MNHEY and CDR2 SMNVEV (reference sequence). For the CDR3, the DNA is TGTGCCAGCAGTTTTCTGCTAGCGGGAAGCTCCTACAATGAGCAGTTCTTC. Protein product: CASSFLLAGSSYNEQFF.

This clone was recorded once. The chain has TRBV4-2 and TRBJ2-2; possibly TRBD1 for D (6 bases). V lost 6 bases and J lost 5, with 13 bases in between. The CDR3 sequence is 14 residues long. CDR1 is LGHNA, CDR2 YNFKEQ, per germline. CDR3 sequence: CASRLIRGTGELFF. The CDR3 DNA follows: TGTGCCAGCAGGCTAATCAGGGGAACCGGGGAGCTGTTTTTT.

The chain joins TRBV5-8 to TRBJ1-6; D remains ambiguous. Per germline, CDR1 SGHTS and CDR2 YDEGEE. V lost 3 bases and J lost 9, with 16 bases in between. This CDR3 comprises 15 residues. DNA for the CDR3: TGTGCCAGCAGCTCGGTCCTATCCCCATTTTCACCCCTCCACTTT. Protein product: CASSSVLSPFSPLHF.

The chain carries TRBV29-1 and TRBJ1-2; no clear D. The CDR3 has 11 residues. CDR1 and CDR2 from the germline V gene are SQVTM and ANQGSEA. Trimming took 3 bases from V and 1 from J, leaving 3 bases between them. Written as DNA, the CDR3 is TGCAGCGTTGAGAGTAACTATGGCTACACCTTC. Encoded protein: CSVESNYGYTF.

V and J are TRBV4-1 and TRBJ2-5, with D unclear. The germline gives CDR1 MGHRA, CDR2 YSYEKL. CDR3 length: 15 amino acids. With 0 bases removed from V and 2 bases from J, the gap between germline ends came to 10 bases. The CDR3 loop reads CASSQDMNSQETQYF. Written as DNA, the CDR3 is TGCGCCAGCAGCCAAGATATGAACTCTCAAGAGACCCAGTACTTC.

The chain joins TRBV12-5 to TRBJ1-5; weak D call: TRBD1 (6 bases). The CDR3 consists of 13 residues. The V gene's germline CDR1 is LGHNT and CDR2 FRNRAP. Trimming stripped 6 bases from V and 5 bases from J, with 11 bases between. As DNA, the CDR3 is TGTGCTAGTGGCCGGGACACCTATCAGCCCCAGCATTTT. It translates to CASGRDTYQPQHF. Full variable domain (missing parts from reference TRBV12-5 and TRBJ1-5): DARVTQTPRHKVTEMGQEVTMRCQPILGHNTVFWYRQTMMQGLELLAYFRNRAPLDDSGMPKDRFSAEMPDATLATLKIQPSEPRDSAVYFCASGRDTYQPQHFGDGTRLSIL.

The chain is built from TRBV7-2 and TRBJ2-1; D is unclear. Germline lookup yields CDR1 SGHTA and CDR2 FQGNSA. The CDR3 totals 13 residues. V lost 4 bases and J 8 bases, leaving 12 bases between the germline ends. The CDR3 coding sequence is TGTGCCAGCAGCTCCCCGACCGGGTATGAGCAGTTCTTC. Translated: CASSSPTGYEQFF.

With respect to this clone: The identical CDR3 is also encoded by other nucleotide sequences in the sample. The chain uses TRBV5-1 and TRBJ1-3; 8 bases line up with TRBD1. Trimming at V came to 5 bases and at J to 0 bases, leaving 1 base not matched to a gene. The CDR3 runs to 14 residues. CDR1 SGHRS and CDR2 YFSETQ come from the germline V gene. The CDR3, as DNA: TGCGCCAGCAGTCAGGGGGCCTCTGGAAACACCATATATTTT. Translated, it gives CASSQGASGNTIYF.

This clone was counted only a few times. The V and J genes are TRBV6-5 and TRBJ2-3; maybe TRBD2 (6 bases). This CDR3 region has 12 residues. Per germline, CDR1 MNHEY and CDR2 SVGAGI. Trimming took 6 bases from V and 2 from J, leaving 6 bases between them. DNA of the CDR3: TGTGCCAGCAGGGACTACACAGATACGCAGTATTTT. This codes for CASRDYTDTQYF.

With respect to this clone: Other DNA variants within this sample encode the same CDR3. The gene calls are TRBV15 and TRBJ1-4, with 8 bases fitting TRBD1. The V segment lost 0 bases and the J segment 3 bases; nucleotides outside the gene matches: 0. The CDR3 loop spans 15 amino acids. CDR1 is LNHNV and CDR2 is YYDKDF in the germline V gene (reference sequence). CDR3 nucleotide sequence: TGTGCCACCAGCAGAGAGGGACAGGCTAATGAAAAACTGTTTTTT. Its protein is CATSREGQANEKLFF.

This chain connects TRBV6-2 or TRBV6-3 to TRBJ2-7, with a possible D match to TRBD2 (6 bases). The ends were cut back, 5 bases at V and 2 bases at J, with 22 bases in the middle. The CDR3 runs 17 residues. From germline, CDR1 is MNHEY and CDR2 SVGEGT. The CDR3 reads CASSKRATGTEPYEQYF. The CDR3 coding sequence is TGTGCCAGCAGTAAGAGAGCCACCGGGACTGAACCCTACGAGCAGTACTTC.